The next 26 T cell receptor beta chains were all read from a single sample in a study of cytomegalovirus exposure and HLA in healthy donors. It was with 60 Vbeta and 13 Jbeta primers that the PCR ran. Only in-frame clones appear in the TCRdb table, and some are missing; sequencing was by immunoSEQ multiplex PCR. The sample consists of under 200,000 clones, roughly four fifths of them appearing once. The sequenced sample was PBMCs. These receptors were obtained from a woman in her late teens or twenties in good health and CMV-seronegative.

This chain joins TRBV11-2 and TRBJ2-7, with a possible D match to TRBD2 (6 bases). The CDR3 contains 14 residues. With 2 bases removed from V and 2 bases from J, the gap between germline ends came to 10 bases. The germline V gene has CDR1 SGHAT and CDR2 FQNNGV. The chain's CDR3 is CASSLPGGPYEQYF. In DNA form, the CDR3 reads TGTGCCAGCAGCTTACCCGGGGGTCCCTACGAGCAGTACTTC.

A remark on this clone: This CDR3 is also generated by other DNA sequences in the sample. The V call is TRBV7-9, the J call TRBJ2-7, with TRBD1 matching 10 bases. Trimming cost V 4 bases and J 4 bases; bases outside gene matches: 7. CDR3 length: 15 residues. Germline V gene lookup returns CDR1 SEHNR and CDR2 FQNEAQ (reference sequence). CDR3: CASSSPGQGTYEQYF. The CDR3 nucleotides read TGTGCCAGCAGCTCTCCGGGACAGGGGACATACGAGCAGTACTTC.

The gene calls are TRBV29-1 and TRBJ2-2, with 8 bases fitting TRBD1. The CDR3 extends over 16 amino acids. Trimming took 0 bases from V and 6 from J; bases not matched to a gene: 9. Germline values: CDR1 SQVTM, CDR2 ANQGSEA. CDR3 DNA: TGCAGCGTTGAAGATGACTACAGGGGGAAATCCGGGGAGCTGTTTTTT. This translates into CSVEDDYRGKSGELFF.

This rearrangement joins TRBV7-6 to TRBJ2-7, with D possibly matching TRBD1 (6 bases). The CDR3 loop spans 15 amino acids. The germline V gene encodes CDR1 SGHVS and CDR2 FNYEAQ. Deletions cut 5 bases from V and 2 bases from J, with 16 bases between. Written as DNA, the CDR3 is TGTGCCAGCAGCCCAATGGGGTCAGGGGCCTACGAGCAGTACTTC. Translation gives CASSPMGSGAYEQYF.

The chain employs TRBV5-1 and TRBJ1-2; no clear D. V lost 0 bases to trimming and J lost 8 bases, with 11 bases between them. Germline V gene lookup returns CDR1 SGHRS and CDR2 YFSETQ. The CDR3 is 13 amino acids. CDR3 coding DNA: TGCGCCAGCAGCTTGGCGGGTCGTGGGGGCTACACCTTC. This gives the protein CASSLAGRGGYTF.

V usage is TRBV25-1 and J usage is TRBJ1-2; a weak D match, TRBD1 (6 bases). Per the germline V gene, CDR1 is MGHDK and CDR2 is SYGVNS. V gave up 0 bases and J gave up 1 base, with 12 bases separating them. The CDR3 sequence is 16 residues long. The CDR3 here is CASSEYGWDINYGYTF. In DNA form, the CDR3 reads TGTGCCAGCAGTGAATATGGCTGGGACATTAACTATGGCTACACCTTC.

V gene TRBV11-2 combines with J gene TRBJ1-4; perhaps TRBD1 as D (6 bases). The CDR3 length is 15 residues. Trimming pared 6 bases from V and 7 bases from J, leaving 18 bases between. CDR1 is SGHAT and CDR2 is FQNNGV in the germline V gene. The CDR3 here is CASSRGGRLVEKLFF. CDR3 coding DNA: TGTGCCAGCAGTAGAGGGGGAAGATTGGTTGAAAAACTGTTTTTT. The whole variable domain, remainder taken from reference TRBV11-2 and TRBJ1-4, is EAGVAQSPRYKIIEKRQSVAFWCNPISGHATLYWYQQILGQGPKLLIQFQNNGVVDDSQLPKDRFSAERLKGVDSTLKIQPAKLEDSAVYLCASSRGGRLVEKLFFGSGTQLSVL.

CDR3 bases: TGTGCCAGCTCCCCGTCTCCAGGGGAGGGCTACACCTTC. Its translation: CASSPSPGEGYTF. V and J are TRBV18 and TRBJ1-2; tentatively, D is TRBD1 (6 bases). Germline values: CDR1 KGHSH, CDR2 LQKENI. The CDR3 runs 13 residues. Trimming cost V 6 bases and J 8 bases, with 16 bases left between them.

J is TRBJ1-1 and V is TRBV9; TRBD1 agrees at 8 bases. J gave up 7 bases and V 0 bases, and 11 bases lay outside the gene matches. CDR3 length: 16 amino acids. The V gene's germline CDR1 is SGDLS and CDR2 YYNGEE. The CDR3 protein is CASSVVETGAPGEAFF. The CDR3 region has the DNA TGTGCCAGCAGCGTAGTTGAGACAGGGGCCCCCGGTGAAGCTTTCTTT.

The chain carries TRBV7-9 and TRBJ2-1; D possibly corresponds to TRBD1 (6 bases). Trimming pared 5 bases from V and 4 bases from J, leaving 15 bases between. This CDR3 is 15 amino acids long. The germline CDR1 and CDR2 sequences are SEHNR and FQNEAQ (reference sequence). The CDR3 here is CASSPTGSEYNEQFF. The DNA of the CDR3 is TGTGCCAGCAGCCCAACAGGGAGTGAGTACAATGAGCAGTTCTTC.

The chain has TRBV2 and TRBJ2-2; tentatively, D is TRBD2 (6 bases). V was shortened by 5 bases and J by 5 bases, with 15 bases between the two germline ends. The germline CDR1 and CDR2 sequences are SNHLY and FYNNEI. CDR3 length: 15 amino acids. CDR3 loop: CASSRGLAGTGELFF. The CDR3 nucleotides read TGTGCCAGCAGTCGGGGACTGGCGGGGACCGGGGAGCTGTTTTTT.

V usage is TRBV27 and J usage is TRBJ1-6; no clear D. Germline assignment: CDR1 MNHEY and CDR2 SMNVEV (reference sequence). V was pared by 6 bases and J by 5 bases, with 14 bases between. The CDR3 has 15 residues. The CDR3 is CASSFLFQNNSPLHF. CDR3 coding DNA: TGTGCCAGCAGCTTTCTCTTTCAGAATAATTCACCCCTCCACTTT.

The chain recombines TRBV6-5 with TRBJ1-5; 8 positions match TRBD1. CDR3 size: 15 residues. J lost 5 bases, V lost 4 bases, and 7 bases had no gene match. Germline CDR1 MNHEY, CDR2 SVGAGI. The CDR3 coding sequence is TGTGCCAGCAGTTCCGGACAGGGCGGATATCAGCCCCAGCATTTT. It yields the protein CASSSGQGGYQPQHF.

The CDR3 loop reads CASSLVAGELFF. CDR3 bases: TGCGCCAGCAGCTTGGTAGCCGGGGAGCTGTTTTTT. The chain employs TRBV5-1 and TRBJ2-2; D not certain. The CDR3 consists of 12 residues. CDR1 SGHRS and CDR2 YFSETQ come from the germline V gene. Trimming shortened V by 0 bases and J by 6 bases, and 3 bases separated the two germline ends.

The rearrangement joins TRBV5-1 to TRBJ2-7, with D hard to call. The CDR3 runs 15 residues. Germline CDR1 and CDR2: SGHRS and YFSETQ. Trimming stripped 4 bases from V and 2 bases from J, with 16 bases between. The CDR3 loop is CASSPNSGVTYEQYF. The CDR3 nucleotides read TGCGCCAGCAGCCCAAACAGTGGTGTTACCTACGAGCAGTACTTC.

This sequence joins TRBV28 and TRBJ2-1; tentative D call: TRBD2 (5 bases). The CDR3 has 11 amino acids. CDR1 is MDHEN, CDR2 SYDVKM, per germline. Trimming took 5 bases from V and 13 from J, leaving 12 bases between them. The CDR3 DNA reads TGTGCCAGCAGTGCCTCTAGCACTCAGTTCTTC. It translates to CASSASSTQFF.

V is TRBV5-1 and J is TRBJ1-1; D unclear. The length of the CDR3 is 14 residues. Germline CDR1 reads SGHRS; CDR2 reads YFSETQ. Deletions cut 6 bases from V and 0 bases from J, with 12 bases between. The CDR3 DNA follows: TGCGCCAGCAACCAAGAAGCTATGAACACTGAAGCTTTCTTT. It is translated as CASNQEAMNTEAFF.

The chain is built from TRBV6-1 and TRBJ1-2, with 7 bases identical to TRBD1. Germline V gives CDR1 MNHNS, CDR2 SASEGT. Trimming removed 6 bases from V and 8 bases from J; junction bases left unmatched: 9. The CDR3 length is 13 residues. The CDR3 protein is CASRPVQGYGYTF. CDR3 nucleotides: TGTGCCAGCAGGCCAGTACAGGGGTACGGCTACACCTTC.

The chain joins TRBV5-1 to TRBJ2-5, with 9 bases lining up with TRBD1. V lost 4 bases, J lost 5 bases, and 9 bases stayed unmatched. Germline CDR1 is SGHRS and CDR2 is YFSETQ. This CDR3 is built from 15 residues. The CDR3 bases are TGCGCCAGCAGCACCGGGGAGGGACAGGGCGAGACCCAGTACTTC. This sequence encodes CASSTGEGQGETQYF.

This clone was seen a handful of times. This rearrangement joins TRBV11-2 to TRBJ1-1; D might be TRBD1 (5 bases). Germline loops: CDR1 SGHAT, CDR2 FQNNGV. This CDR3 is 13 amino acids long. V lost 1 base, J lost 5 bases, and 8 bases lay in between. The CDR3 DNA follows: TGTGCCAGCAGCTTAGCCCGGGGGACTGAAGCTTTCTTT. Its translation: CASSLARGTEAFF.

The chain is built from TRBV27 and TRBJ2-5; D is uncertain. The DNA end is a closer match to TRBJ2-7, so the J assignment may be wrong. Germline V lookup: CDR1 MNHEY, CDR2 SMNVEV (reference sequence). This CDR3 has 15 amino acids. CDR3 protein: CASSFIRQDSYEQYF. The DNA for the CDR3 is TGTGCCAGCAGTTTCATTCGCCAGGACTCCTACGAGCAGTACTTC.

V gene TRBV5-1 combines with J gene TRBJ1-5; D gene unclear. Trimming shortened V by 6 bases and J by 7 bases, and 14 bases separated the two germline ends. The CDR3 has 13 residues. Per the germline V gene, CDR1 is SGHRS and CDR2 is YFSETQ. CDR3 in amino acids: CASIEARGQPQHF. The CDR3 DNA sequence: TGCGCCAGCATTGAGGCCCGCGGGCAGCCCCAGCATTTT.

This chain uses TRBV2 with TRBJ2-1; TRBD2 aligns across 10 bases. Germline trimming cut 10 bases from V and 4 bases from J; bases unmatched to any gene: 7. There are 14 residues in the CDR3. Germline CDR1 is SNHLY and CDR2 is FYNNEI. The CDR3 DNA reads as TGTGCCATCATGTTAGCGGGGGGTTACAATGAGCAGTTCTTC. Amino acid sequence: CAIMLAGGYNEQFF.

This clone showed up just once. The chain is built from TRBV6-6 and TRBJ2-7, with TRBD1 matching 9 bases. The junction had 0 bases not matched to a gene; V was cut back by 5 bases and J by 1 base. Germline loops: CDR1 MNHNY, CDR2 SVGAGI (reference sequence). This CDR3 has 13 amino acids. The CDR3 DNA reads TGTGCCAGCAGTGGGACAGGGTCCTACGAGCAGTACTTC. The encoded protein is CASSGTGSYEQYF.

The chain has TRBV7-6 and TRBJ2-3; no firm D call. Germline values: CDR1 SGHVS, CDR2 FNYEAQ. Trimming removed 1 base from V and 0 bases from J, with 5 bases in between. The CDR3 extends over 14 amino acids. The CDR3 region is CASSLVTSTDTQYF. CDR3 nucleotides: TGTGCCAGCAGCTTAGTGACTAGCACAGATACGCAGTATTTT.

The chain has TRBV5-5 and TRBJ2-7, with 11 bases aligning to TRBD2. V was clipped by 3 bases and J by 7 bases; unmatched bases: 6. The CDR3 contains 14 residues. Germline CDR1 SGHKS, CDR2 YYEKEE (reference sequence). CDR3 sequence reads: CASSSLAGGFEQYF. Here the CDR3 DNA reads TGTGCCAGCAGCTCTCTAGCGGGGGGTTTTGAGCAGTACTTC.